The 17 T cell receptor beta chains in this list originate from one sample, sequenced in a study of cytomegalovirus exposure and HLA in healthy donors. PCR amplification relied on 60 Vbeta primers (plus 13 Jbeta primers). TCRdb's copy holds only in-frame clones and misses some; the assay was immunoSEQ multiplex PCR. The data hold fewer than 250,000 clones, with roughly 87% observed a single time. The specimen was PBMCs. Source of these receptors: a boy between 2 and 10 years old in good health and CMV-seronegative.

This chain joins TRBV7-8 and TRBJ2-7; D possibly corresponds to TRBD2 (7 bases). Trimming pared 6 bases from V and 2 bases from J, leaving 14 bases between. Germline V gene lookup returns CDR1 SGHVS and CDR2 FQNEAQ. This CDR3 is 14 amino acids long. CDR3 nucleotides: TGTGCCAGCAGGCCGAGGGGGACTACCTACGAGCAGTACTTC. Its protein product is CASRPRGTTYEQYF.

The CDR3 sequence is CATIRTSQLYNEQFF. The DNA of the CDR3 is TGTGCCACAATCCGGACTAGCCAGTTGTACAATGAGCAGTTCTTC. The genes are TRBV27 and TRBJ2-1; 8 nucleotides align to TRBD2. The CDR3 runs 15 residues. Germline CDR1 is MNHEY and CDR2 is SMNVEV (reference sequence). The trim removed 10 bases at V and 4 bases at J, leaving 12 bases unmatched.

The V gene is TRBV6-5, the J gene TRBJ2-2, with 7 bases fitting TRBD2. Germline V lookup: CDR1 MNHEY, CDR2 SVGAGI. The CDR3 runs 16 residues. Germline trimming cut 0 bases from V and 4 bases from J; bases unmatched to any gene: 5. The CDR3 DNA follows: TGTGCCAGCAGTTACTCGGCGGGAGCGAGCACCGGGGAGCTGTTTTTT. Translated, it gives CASSYSAGASTGELFF.

The chain joins TRBV21-1 to TRBJ1-6; the table assigns TRBD1, which was not confirmed against the DNA. TRBV21-1 is noted as a pseudogene. The CDR3 is 15 residues long. The CDR3 reads CANKADRGRGSPLHF. DNA for the CDR3: TGTGCCAACAAGGCGGACCGGGGCAGGGGTTCACCCCTCCACTTT.

The chain has TRBV7-9 and TRBJ1-4, with D unresolved. The CDR3 length is 13 residues. The V end lost 3 bases, the J end lost 5 bases, and 7 bases lay between the germline ends. Germline V gene lookup returns CDR1 SEHNR and CDR2 FQNEAQ (reference sequence). The DNA of the CDR3 is TGTGCCAGCAGCTTTACGGTCAATGAAAAACTGTTTTTT. Protein product: CASSFTVNEKLFF.

This rearrangement joins TRBV2 to TRBJ2-5; perhaps TRBD1 as D (5 bases). The DNA matches TRBJ2-7 better at its end, which makes the J call doubtful. In germline, CDR1 is SNHLY, CDR2 FYNNEI. This CDR3 is built from 15 residues. The CDR3 sequence is CASSEVLGQDYEQYF. CDR3 nucleotide sequence: TGTGCCAGCAGTGAGGTTCTGGGGCAGGACTACGAGCAGTACTTC.

CDR3 region: CASGAGLSYEQYF. The DNA of the CDR3 is TGTGCCAGTGGAGCGGGGCTCTCCTACGAGCAGTACTTC. This sequence joins TRBV19 and TRBJ2-7, with 7 bases aligning to TRBD2. V was pared by 8 bases and J by 0 bases, with 4 bases of the junction left unmatched. Germline assignment: CDR1 LNHDA and CDR2 SQIVND (reference sequence). The CDR3 sequence is 13 residues long.

The rearrangement links TRBV27 to TRBJ2-1, with 12 bases matching TRBD2. This CDR3 has 16 amino acids. With 6 bases clipped from V and 7 bases from J, the junction kept 10 bases outside the gene matches. Germline values: CDR1 MNHEY, CDR2 SMNVEV (reference sequence). The DNA of the CDR3 is TGTGCCAGCAGCCCACTCCTAGCGGGAGGGCCGAATGAGCAGTTCTTC. Translated, it gives CASSPLLAGGPNEQFF.

V gene TRBV9 combines with J gene TRBJ1-3; the D is unclear. CDR1 SGDLS and CDR2 YYNGEE come from the germline V gene. This CDR3 is 19 amino acids long. Deletions cut 4 bases from V and 4 bases from J, with 27 bases between. The CDR3 coding sequence is TGTGCCAGCAGCCACAGCCCCAACGGCGACACCCTTCTAGGAAACACCATATATTTT. This encodes CASSHSPNGDTLLGNTIYF. Full variable domain (outside the CDR3, taken from reference TRBV9 and TRBJ1-3): DSGVTQTPKHLITATGQRVTLRCSPRSGDLSVYWYQQSLDQGLQFLIQYYNGEERAKGNILERFSAQQFPDLHSELNLSSLELGDSALYFCASSHSPNGDTLLGNTIYFGEGSWLTVV.

The gene calls are TRBV10-3 and TRBJ2-7; 7 bases agree with TRBD2. The CDR3 length is 13 residues. The trim removed 8 bases at V and 3 bases at J, leaving 7 bases unmatched. Germline assignment: CDR1 ENHRY and CDR2 SYGVKD. CDR3 in DNA: TGTGCCATCTGCCCTAGCGGTGGCTACGAGCAGTACTTC. It yields the protein CAICPSGGYEQYF.

V usage is TRBV4-1 and J usage is TRBJ2-7, with a tentative D call TRBD2 (7 bases). The germline gives CDR1 MGHRA, CDR2 YSYEKL. CDR3 size: 15 residues. V was shortened by 2 bases and J by 3 bases, with 14 bases between the two germline ends. This chain's CDR3 is CASSQSRGADYEQYF. In DNA, the CDR3 is TGCGCCAGCAGCCAAAGTCGGGGGGCGGACTACGAGCAGTACTTC.

The chain couples TRBV6-1 to TRBJ1-1, with 7 bases aligning to TRBD1. Germline V gives CDR1 MNHNS, CDR2 SASEGT. V shed 6 bases, J shed 0 bases, and the junction held 4 bases outside the gene matches. CDR3 length: 14 amino acids. In DNA, the CDR3 is TGTGCCAGCAGGACAGGGCCATTGAACACTGAAGCTTTCTTT. Its translation: CASRTGPLNTEAFF.

The chain has TRBV4-2 and TRBJ2-1; 7 bases match TRBD2. Germline CDR1 and CDR2: LGHNA and YNFKEQ. The CDR3 is made up of 16 amino acids. Unmatched junction bases numbered 8, after V lost 0 bases and J lost 6 bases. Written as DNA, the CDR3 is TGTGCCAGCAGCCAAGATTCCGGGACTATAGGCAATGAGCAGTTCTTC. Its translation is CASSQDSGTIGNEQFF.

The chain carries TRBV2 and TRBJ2-1; maybe TRBD2 (6 bases). Germline-derived CDR1 and CDR2 are SNHLY and FYNNEI. The CDR3 contains 14 residues. Deletions cut 8 bases from V and 10 bases from J, with 21 bases between. The CDR3 reads CASDVMAGSREQFF. CDR3 nucleotide sequence: TGTGCCAGCGACGTCATGGCGGGGAGCAGGGAGCAGTTCTTC.

The J gene is TRBJ1-2, the V gene TRBV6-6, with D perhaps matching TRBD1 (6 bases). This CDR3 contains 13 residues. Trimming cost V 5 bases and J 8 bases, with 15 bases left between them. Germline CDR1 and CDR2: MNHNY and SVGAGI (reference sequence). The CDR3 bases are TGTGCCAGCAGTCCCGGGACAACCCGGGGCTACACCTTC. Translated, it gives CASSPGTTRGYTF.

In this sample, this clone turned up once. The gene calls are TRBV28 and TRBJ1-1, with D possibly being TRBD1 (6 bases). Trimming stripped 6 bases from V and 1 base from J, with 18 bases between. Germline CDR1 is MDHEN and CDR2 is SYDVKM. This CDR3 is built from 16 residues. In DNA, the CDR3 is TGTGCCAGCAGAAGCCTTCGTGGCAGGGGGAACACTGAAGCTTTCTTT. Protein product: CASRSLRGRGNTEAFF.

The chain couples TRBV30 to TRBJ2-1; 8 bases fit TRBD2. With V trimmed by 2 bases and J by 12 bases, 15 bases remained unmatched. CDR3 length: 15 amino acids. Germline V gene data show CDR1 as GTSNPN and CDR2 as SVGIG (reference sequence). DNA for the CDR3: TGTGCCTGGAGTATCCGCCTGACTAGCGAAAGGAGGCAGTTCTTC. It specifies CAWSIRLTSERRQFF.